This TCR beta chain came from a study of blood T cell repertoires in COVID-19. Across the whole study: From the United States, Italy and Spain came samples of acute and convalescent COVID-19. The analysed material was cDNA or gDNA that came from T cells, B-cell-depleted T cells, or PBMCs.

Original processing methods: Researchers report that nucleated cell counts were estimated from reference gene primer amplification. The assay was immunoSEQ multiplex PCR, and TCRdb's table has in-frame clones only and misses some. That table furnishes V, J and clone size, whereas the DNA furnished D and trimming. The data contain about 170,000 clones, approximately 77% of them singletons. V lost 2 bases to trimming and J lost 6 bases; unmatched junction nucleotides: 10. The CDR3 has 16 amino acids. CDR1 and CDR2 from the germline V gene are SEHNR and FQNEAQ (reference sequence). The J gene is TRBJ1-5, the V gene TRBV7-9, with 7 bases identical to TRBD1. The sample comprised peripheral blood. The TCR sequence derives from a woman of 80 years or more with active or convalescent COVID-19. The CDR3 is CASSLYARGRTQPQHF. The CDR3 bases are TGTGCCAGCAGCTTATATGCCAGGGGGAGAACTCAGCCCCAGCATTTT.